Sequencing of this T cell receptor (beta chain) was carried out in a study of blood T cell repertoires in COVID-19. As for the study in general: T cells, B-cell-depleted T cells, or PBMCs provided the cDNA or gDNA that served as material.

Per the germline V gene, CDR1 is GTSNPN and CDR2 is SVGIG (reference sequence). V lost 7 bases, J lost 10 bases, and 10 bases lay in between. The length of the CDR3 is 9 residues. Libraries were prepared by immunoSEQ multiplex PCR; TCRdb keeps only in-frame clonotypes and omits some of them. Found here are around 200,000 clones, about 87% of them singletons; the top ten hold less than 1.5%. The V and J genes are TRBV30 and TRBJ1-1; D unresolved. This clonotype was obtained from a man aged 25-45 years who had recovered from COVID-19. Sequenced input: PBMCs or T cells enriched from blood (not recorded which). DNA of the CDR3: TGTGCCTCCTATTATCCAGCTTTCTTT. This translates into CASYYPAFF.